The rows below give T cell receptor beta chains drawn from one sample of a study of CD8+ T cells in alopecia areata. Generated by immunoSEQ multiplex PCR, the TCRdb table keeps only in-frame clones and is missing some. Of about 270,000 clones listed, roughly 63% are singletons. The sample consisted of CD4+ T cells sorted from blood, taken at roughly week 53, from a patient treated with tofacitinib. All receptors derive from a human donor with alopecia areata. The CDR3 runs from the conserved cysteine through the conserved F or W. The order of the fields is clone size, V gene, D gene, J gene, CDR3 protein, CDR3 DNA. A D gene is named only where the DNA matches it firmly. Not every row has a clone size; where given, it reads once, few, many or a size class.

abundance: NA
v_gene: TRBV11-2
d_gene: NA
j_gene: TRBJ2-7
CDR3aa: CASSLEETYEQYF
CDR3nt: TGTGCCAGCAGCTTAGAGGAGACCTACGAGCAGTACTTC

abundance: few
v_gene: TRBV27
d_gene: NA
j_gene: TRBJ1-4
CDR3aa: CASSFGADPFNEKLFF
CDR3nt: TGTGCCAGCAGTTTTGGTGCGGACCCCTTTAATGAAAAACTGTTTTTT

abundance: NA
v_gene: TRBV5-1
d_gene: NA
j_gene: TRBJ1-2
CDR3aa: CASSFYLTVEGYTF
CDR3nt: TGCGCCAGCAGCTTCTACCTAACGGTGGAAGGCTACACCTTC

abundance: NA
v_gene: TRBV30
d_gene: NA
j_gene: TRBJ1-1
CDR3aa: CAWSGLLNTEAFF
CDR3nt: TGTGCCTGGAGCGGACTCCTGAACACTGAAGCTTTCTTT

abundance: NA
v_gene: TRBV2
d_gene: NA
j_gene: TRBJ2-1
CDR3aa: CASSGRRNEQFF
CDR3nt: TGTGCCAGCAGTGGGAGAAGGAATGAGCAGTTCTTC

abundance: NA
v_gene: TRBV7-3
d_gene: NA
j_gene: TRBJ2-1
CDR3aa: CASSLTSGWGSEQFF
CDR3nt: TGTGCCAGCAGCTTAACGAGCGGATGGGGGAGTGAGCAGTTCTTC

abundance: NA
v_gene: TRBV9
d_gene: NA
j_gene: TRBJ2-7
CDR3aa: CASSVATDTYEQYF
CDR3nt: TGTGCCAGCAGCGTAGCAACCGATACCTACGAGCAGTACTTC

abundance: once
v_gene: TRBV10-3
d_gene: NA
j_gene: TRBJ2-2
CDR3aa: CAITDTGELFF
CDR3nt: TGTGCCATCACCGACACCGGGGAGCTGTTTTTT

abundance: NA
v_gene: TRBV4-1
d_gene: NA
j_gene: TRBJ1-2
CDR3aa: CASSQSGEYGYTF
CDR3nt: TGCGCCAGCAGCCAATCAGGGGAATATGGCTACACCTTC

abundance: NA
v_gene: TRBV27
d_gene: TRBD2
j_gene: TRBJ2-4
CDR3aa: CASSPSLRLAKNIQYF
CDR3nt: TGTGCCAGCAGCCCATCACTCAGACTAGCTAAAAACATTCAGTACTTC

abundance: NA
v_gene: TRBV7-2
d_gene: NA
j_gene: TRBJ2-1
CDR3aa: CASSLEVGSYNEQFF
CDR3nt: TGTGCCAGCAGCTTAGAAGTCGGTTCCTACAATGAGCAGTTCTTC

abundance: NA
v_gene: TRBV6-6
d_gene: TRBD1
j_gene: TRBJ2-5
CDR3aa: CASSYRQGSETQYF
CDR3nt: TGTGCCAGCAGTTACCGACAGGGATCAGAGACCCAGTACTTC

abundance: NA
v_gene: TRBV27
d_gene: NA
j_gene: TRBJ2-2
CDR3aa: CASSGRGTGELFF
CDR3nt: TGTGCCTCCTCAGGCCGTGGAACCGGGGAGCTGTTTTTT

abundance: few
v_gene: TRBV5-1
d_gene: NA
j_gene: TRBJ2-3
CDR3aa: CASSFGQYTDTQYF
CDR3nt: TGCGCCAGCAGCTTCGGACAGTACACAGATACGCAGTATTTT

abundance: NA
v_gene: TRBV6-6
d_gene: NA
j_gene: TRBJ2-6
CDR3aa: CASSRGITGANVLTF
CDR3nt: TGTGCCAGCAGTCGGGGGATCACTGGGGCCAACGTCCTGACTTTC

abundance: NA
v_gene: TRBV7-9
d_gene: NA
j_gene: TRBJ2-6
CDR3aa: CASSHRSSGANVLTF
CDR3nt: TGTGCCAGCAGCCACAGGAGCTCTGGGGCCAACGTCCTGACTTTC

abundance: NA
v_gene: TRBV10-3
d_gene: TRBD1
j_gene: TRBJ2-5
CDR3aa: CAIAGTGVKETQYF
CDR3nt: TGTGCCATCGCCGGGACAGGGGTAAAGGAGACCCAGTACTTC

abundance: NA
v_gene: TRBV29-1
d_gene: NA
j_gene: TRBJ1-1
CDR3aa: CSVSPRGDTEAFF
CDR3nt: TGCAGCGTTTCCCCAAGGGGAGACACTGAAGCTTTCTTT

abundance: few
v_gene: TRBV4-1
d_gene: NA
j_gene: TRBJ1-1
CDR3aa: CASSQSPGQGRNTEAFF
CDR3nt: TGCGCCAGCAGCCAGTCCCCCGGGCAGGGTCGGAACACTGAAGCTTTCTTT

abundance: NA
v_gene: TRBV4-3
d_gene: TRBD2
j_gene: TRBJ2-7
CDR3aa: CASSPSGGGEQYF
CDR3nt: TGCGCCAGCAGCCCCTCCGGGGGGGGCGAGCAGTACTTC

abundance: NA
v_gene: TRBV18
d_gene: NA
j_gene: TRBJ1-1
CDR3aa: CATGAAWNTEAFF
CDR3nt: TGTGCCACCGGAGCTGCTTGGAACACTGAAGCTTTCTTT

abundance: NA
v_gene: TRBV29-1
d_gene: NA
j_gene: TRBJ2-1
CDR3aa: CSVRGAEQFF
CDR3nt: TGCAGCGTTAGGGGGGCTGAGCAGTTCTTC